Below are 19 T cell receptor beta chains sequenced from a single sample in a study of human T cells and chemical hapten exposure (dated by TCRdb to the early 2020s). Per the publication, the time point label means: patch test 2, 6 weeks after DPC sensitization. The treatment or condition label of this sample denotes: therapeutic diphenylcyclopropenone sensitization with weekly scalp DPC. Libraries were built with RACE. The run used a NextSeq 500. The public sequencing data were trimmed at Q25 with fastp and processed into clonotypes with MiXCR by TCRdb, which kept only in-frame beta chains. For every CDR3 protein sequence, its rows merge into one entry that carries the most common genes and DNA. The sample profile shows around 130,000 distinct CDR3 sequences; approximately 12% of them were found once. The biggest ten clones account for around 1.4% of the sample. Source: whole blood, taken in connection with sensitization to the hapten diphenylcyclopropenone (DPC). These receptors were obtained from a woman between 50 and 59 years old with alopecia areata. Some clones in this sample may be carry-over from other donors' samples.

This clonotype was detected a few times. This chain connects TRBV7-3 to TRBJ2-7; D call uncertain. The V gene lost 5 bases and the J gene lost 2 bases, with 10 bases spanning the gap. The CDR3 consists of 13 residues. The germline CDR1 and CDR2 sequences are SGHTA and FQGTGA. The CDR3 bases are TGTGCCAGCAGCCCCCGATGGCCCTACGAGCAGTACTTC. Amino acid sequence: CASSPRWPYEQYF.

CDR3 region: CASRFGHNTGELFF. CDR3 sequence (DNA): TGTGCCAGCAGGTTTGGCCACAACACCGGGGAGCTGTTTTTT. The V and J genes are TRBV28 and TRBJ2-2; D not certain. V dropped 6 bases and J dropped 2 bases, with 10 bases sitting between them. The CDR3 is 14 amino acids. CDR1 is MDHEN, CDR2 SYDVKM, per germline.

This clonotype was counted only a few times. V gene TRBV12-3 or TRBV12-4 combines with J gene TRBJ1-1; D uncertain. V was clipped by 7 bases and J by 2 bases, with 17 bases between them. The CDR3 runs 15 residues. The DNA of the CDR3 is TGTGCCAGCACCCCCTGGAAGGGCCAAAACACTGAAGCTTTCTTT. Translating gives CASTPWKGQNTEAFF.

This clonotype was counted at least ten times. The chain couples TRBV19 to TRBJ2-1; 15 nucleotides align to TRBD2. This CDR3 is built from 15 residues. Germline V gives CDR1 LNHDA, CDR2 SQIVND (reference sequence). Trimming removed 3 bases from V and 12 bases from J; junction bases left unmatched: 6. CDR3 sequence (DNA): TGTGCCAGTAGTATCTTGGGACTAGCGGGAGGCCGGCAGTTCTTC. This encodes CASSILGLAGGRQFF.

The chain employs TRBV2 and TRBJ1-5; D is perhaps TRBD1 (6 bases). The CDR3 has 15 amino acids. Germline V gives CDR1 SNHLY, CDR2 FYNNEI. V lost 7 bases and J lost 1, with 14 bases in between. The CDR3 is CASTNRGSSNQPQHF. CDR3 sequence (DNA): TGTGCCAGCACGAATAGGGGGTCAAGCAATCAGCCCCAGCATTTT. Filled out from reference TRBV2 and TRBJ1-5, the complete variable domain reads EPEVTQTPSHQVTQMGQEVILRCVPISNHLYFYWYRQILGQKVEFLVSFYNNEISEKSEIFDDQFSVERPDGSNFTLKIRSTKLEDSAMYFCASTNRGSSNQPQHFGDGTRLSIL.

This clonotype was seen a handful of times. This chain joins TRBV5-1 and TRBJ2-1; 9 nucleotides line up with TRBD2. The CDR3 has 15 amino acids. Germline trimming cut 4 bases from V and 6 bases from J; bases unmatched to any gene: 8. Germline V CDR1 and CDR2: SGHRS, YFSETQ. The CDR3 DNA sequence: TGCGCCAGCAGCGCAACCGGGACTAGCCCCAATGAGCAGTTCTTC. It yields the protein CASSATGTSPNEQFF.

The CDR3 reads CASSLEQGRAFF. The CDR3 DNA reads as TGTGCCAGCAGCTTAGAGCAGGGGCGGGCTTTCTTT. The chain links TRBV7-9 to TRBJ1-1; perhaps TRBD1 as D (6 bases). Trimming cost V 1 base and J 11 bases, with 11 bases left between them. The CDR3 loop spans 12 amino acids. Germline CDR1 reads SEHNR; CDR2 reads FQNEAQ (reference sequence).

This clonotype was seen a handful of times. The chain carries TRBV24-1 and TRBJ2-3, with TRBD2 matching 8 bases. The germline V gene has CDR1 KGHDR and CDR2 SFDVKD. The CDR3 has 15 amino acids. Germline trimming cut 10 bases from V and 0 bases from J; bases unmatched to any gene: 8. In nucleotides, the CDR3 is TGTGCCACGACCCATAGCGGGATTAGCACAGATACGCAGTATTTT. This sequence encodes CATTHSGISTDTQYF.

This clonotype came up many times. The rearrangement links TRBV21-1 to TRBJ2-3. TRBV21-1 is labeled a pseudogene. This CDR3 is 16 amino acids long. The CDR3, as DNA: TGTGCCAGCAGCAAAGCGCAAGGCCGTAGCACAGATACGCAGTATTTT. Translation: CASSKAQGRSTDTQYF.

Points on this clonotype: This may arise from a read error, as a much more abundant clone is one base away. The rearrangement uses TRBV9 and TRBJ2-7; D call uncertain. The germline V and J ends were trimmed by 3 bases and 7 bases, with 20 bases remaining between them. Germline V gene lookup returns CDR1 SGDLS and CDR2 YYNGEE. The CDR3 extends over 15 amino acids. As DNA, the CDR3 is TGTGCCAGCAGCGCCGTCCCCAGTCCCTACAATGAGCAGTACTTC. Its translation is CASSAVPSPYNEQYF.

This clonotype was found many times. This chain links TRBV7-9 with TRBJ2-7; 7 bases are shared with TRBD1. V dropped 3 bases and J dropped 7; count of bases not matched to a gene: 9. Germline loops: CDR1 SEHNR, CDR2 FQNEAQ (reference sequence). This CDR3 is built from 14 residues. CDR3 in DNA: TGTGCCAGCAGCTTTCCTGGACAGGCCGCGGAGCAGTACTTC. It codes for CASSFPGQAAEQYF.

The genes are TRBV6-2 or TRBV6-3 and TRBJ2-3, with D unclear. Looked up from germline, CDR1 is MNHEY and CDR2 is SVGEGT. There are 12 residues in the CDR3. The V end was cut by 4 bases, the J end by 6 bases, with 8 bases between. Here the CDR3 reads CASSSPSDTQYF. In nucleotides, the CDR3 is TGTGCCAGCAGTTCCCCTTCGGATACGCAGTATTTT.

This clonotype turned up a few times. V gene TRBV5-1 combines with J gene TRBJ1-1; maybe TRBD1 (5 bases). In germline, CDR1 is SGHRS, CDR2 YFSETQ. With 5 bases removed from V and 1 base from J, the gap between germline ends came to 12 bases. This CDR3 is 14 amino acids long. The CDR3: CASRSTTGNTEAFF. The CDR3 nucleotides read TGCGCCAGCAGGAGTACTACAGGGAACACTGAAGCTTTCTTT. Together with reference TRBV5-1 and TRBJ1-1, the CDR3 gives the full variable domain: KAGVTQTPRYLIKTRGQQVTLSCSPISGHRSVSWYQQTPGQGLQFLFEYFSETQRNKGNFPGRFSGRQFSNSRSEMNVSTLELGDSALYLCASRSTTGNTEAFFGQGTRLTVV.

The sample holds a few counts of this clonotype. V is TRBV5-5 and J is TRBJ2-7, with D perhaps matching TRBD2 (5 bases). The CDR3 extends over 15 amino acids. V lost 6 bases to trimming and J lost 2 bases, with 18 bases between them. Germline CDR1 reads SGHKS; CDR2 reads YYEKEE (reference sequence). The DNA of the CDR3 is TGTGCCAGCACCCTAGAGAGGGAAGTCGCCTACGAGCAGTACTTC. Translated, it gives CASTLEREVAYEQYF.

This chain links TRBV18 with TRBJ2-2; possible D gene TRBD1, 5 bases. Trimming stripped 8 bases from V and 4 bases from J, with 17 bases between. The CDR3 extends over 15 amino acids. Germline-derived CDR1 and CDR2 are KGHSH and LQKENI. CDR3 DNA sequence: TGTGCCAGCCTCCTCACTCGACAGACCACCGGGGAGCTGTTTTTT. This sequence encodes CASLLTRQTTGELFF.

This clonotype was recorded a few times. V is TRBV12-3 or TRBV12-4 and J is TRBJ1-1, with unresolved D. V shed 0 bases and J shed 7 bases, with 12 bases lying between them. The CDR3 sequence is 14 residues long. The CDR3 loop is CASSLAMGTSEAFF. As DNA, the CDR3 is TGTGCCAGCAGTTTAGCGATGGGTACTAGTGAAGCTTTCTTT.

The rearrangement uses TRBV23-1 and TRBJ2-7; D not resolved. TRBV23-1 is annotated as an ORF whose role is uncertain. Deletions cut 2 bases from V and 3 bases from J, with 14 bases between. The CDR3 consists of 15 residues. The CDR3 region has the DNA TGCGCCAGCAGTCAAGTGGGTTCCAGGCGCTACGAGCAGTACTTC. This codes for CASSQVGSRRYEQYF.

This clonotype was seen only a few times. The chain couples TRBV5-1 to TRBJ2-3, with D tentatively TRBD1 (5 bases). Germline assignment: CDR1 SGHRS and CDR2 YFSETQ. The CDR3 is 14 amino acids. The V end was cut by 4 bases, the J end by 2 bases, with 11 bases between. The CDR3 DNA reads as TGCGCCAGCAGCGAACAGGATCACACAGATACGCAGTATTTT. Translating gives CASSEQDHTDTQYF. Together with reference TRBV5-1 and TRBJ2-3, the CDR3 gives the full variable domain: KAGVTQTPRYLIKTRGQQVTLSCSPISGHRSVSWYQQTPGQGLQFLFEYFSETQRNKGNFPGRFSGRQFSNSRSEMNVSTLELGDSALYLCASSEQDHTDTQYFGPGTRLTVL.

The chain combines TRBV7-9 with TRBJ2-2; 7 positions match TRBD1. Germline V lookup: CDR1 SEHNR, CDR2 FQNEAQ (reference sequence). V lost 3 bases, J lost 1 base, and 2 bases stayed unmatched. The CDR3 is made up of 15 amino acids. CDR3 region: CASSFRDRNTGELFF. The CDR3 DNA sequence: TGTGCCAGCAGCTTCCGGGACAGGAACACCGGGGAGCTGTTTTTT. The entire variable domain, with the rest obtained from reference TRBV7-9 and TRBJ2-2, is as follows: DTGVSQNPRHKITKRGQNVTFRCDPISEHNRLYWYRQTLGQGPEFLTYFQNEAQLEKSRLLSDRFSAERPKGSFSTLEIQRTEQGDSAMYLCASSFRDRNTGELFFGEGSRLTVL.